This is a list of T cell receptor beta chains from one sample in a study of blood T cell repertoires in COVID-19. Clones were read by immunoSEQ multiplex PCR, and TCRdb kept only the in-frame ones, dropping some. The sample lists some 150,000 clones; 85% to 90% were seen once. Sequenced material: peripheral blood. The receptor source for this set is a human donor in a cohort sampled during active COVID-19. Each CDR3 is given with its conserved first and last residue.

V	J	length	CDR3
TRBV9	TRBJ2-7	15	CASSVGQRVSGEQYF
TRBV7-9	TRBJ1-3	18	CASSFRKQGRVDGNTIYF
TRBV4-3	TRBJ1-6	16	CASSLDPGTGNSPLHF
TRBV28	TRBJ1-5	14	CASSLGHSNQPQHF
TRBV4-1	TRBJ1-1	15	CASSRDRGLTFEAFF
TRBV5-6	TRBJ2-7	14	CASSRDRVSHEQYF
TRBV15	TRBJ2-2	17	CATSRGGLAIPTGELFF
TRBV28	TRBJ2-3	14	CASSPTGITDTQYF
TRBV28	TRBJ1-2	14	CASSQLPPGYGYTF
TRBV5-1	TRBJ2-7	13	CASSEQGAHEQYF
TRBV10-3	TRBJ2-7	13	CAISPQGAGEQYF
TRBV6-6	TRBJ2-7	15	CASSYPGQGAYEQYF
TRBV11-3	TRBJ1-1	13	CASSSRGNTEAFF
TRBV7-9	TRBJ1-6	15	CASSLIGRGDSPLHF
TRBV27	TRBJ2-1	11	CASSRFNEQFF
TRBV20-1	TRBJ2-2	14	CSASGQPNTGELFF
TRBV18	TRBJ1-4	15	CASSPFAGQSEKLFF
TRBV9	TRBJ1-1	14	CASSRIRDIPRAFF
TRBV5-1	TRBJ1-1	13	CASSSYGGTEAFF
TRBV7-9	TRBJ2-5	17	CASSPGTLNLDWGTQYF
TRBV5-4	TRBJ1-1	14	CASSVLQGAAEAFF
TRBV27	TRBJ1-5	12	CASSLRGQPQHF
TRBV7-2	TRBJ2-5	16	CASSLRLADSQETQYF
TRBV7-2	TRBJ1-4	14	CASSRQGRAEKLFF
TRBV28	TRBJ2-7	12	CASRFTTGRKYF
TRBV6-2/TRBV6-3	TRBJ2-7	12	CASSYPPDEQYF
TRBV4-2	TRBJ2-7	15	CASSQEASANYEQYF
TRBV7-8	TRBJ1-1	18	CASSLVGHQTGGDTEAFF
TRBV29-1	TRBJ2-7	15	CSVAPQGGSSYEQYF
TRBV6-5	TRBJ2-3	14	CASRRTSEVDTQYF